The 17 T cell receptor beta chains in this list originate from one sample, sequenced in a study of T-cell reconstitution after alpha-beta-depleted transplantation in children. Researchers prepared the TCRbeta library using unique molecular identifiers, the study reports. TCRdb called the PCR reads again in MiXCR, with one record for every CDR3 protein. The data hold about 830,000 distinct CDR3 sequences, with around 17% observed a single time. Sequencing used PBMCs, mostly from graft donor cells, obtained 360 days after TCRalphabeta/CD19-depleted stem cell transplant. The receptors come from a male patient under 18 who had a stem cell transplant for acute lymphoblastic leukemia, so the T cells may come from the graft donor.

This clonotype was observed a few times. The rearrangement links TRBV4-1 to TRBJ2-7; 9 nucleotides match TRBD1. Per germline, CDR1 MGHRA and CDR2 YSYEKL. The CDR3 spans 14 residues. The V and J ends lost 1 base and 5 bases, in that order; junction bases with no gene match: 3. CDR3 coding DNA: TGCGCCAGCAGCCAAGGGACAGGGGCCCACGAGCAGTACTTC. This gives the protein CASSQGTGAHEQYF.

A few counts support this clonotype. One junction end disagrees with the germline gene, perhaps due to a read error. The V and J genes are TRBV5-1 and TRBJ2-7, with D possibly TRBD2 on 5 matching bases. This CDR3 has 15 residues. The V gene's germline CDR1 is SGHRS and CDR2 YFSETQ. The CDR3 is CASSPDGIVNPSVRF. In nucleotides, the CDR3 is TGCGCCAGCAGCCCGGACGGGATAGTGAACCCCTCAGTACGCTTC.

In this sample, this clonotype turned up many times. The CDR3 DNA follows: TGTGCCAGCAGCCATGCCGGGACTACAGCCTACAATGAGCAGTTCTTC. Its translation is CASSHAGTTAYNEQFF. V gene TRBV7-3 combines with J gene TRBJ2-1; 7 bases are shared with TRBD2. CDR3 length: 16 amino acids. Trimming took 5 bases from V and 2 from J; bases not matched to a gene: 9. Germline assignment: CDR1 SGHTA and CDR2 FQGTGA.

This clonotype was picked up a small number of times. The chain combines TRBV5-1 with TRBJ2-1; no firm D call. The CDR3 spans 15 residues. Germline V gives CDR1 SGHRS, CDR2 YFSETQ. V dropped 1 base and J dropped 0 bases, with 8 bases sitting between them. CDR3 residues: CASSLYGDSYNEQFF. CDR3 nucleotides: TGCGCCAGCAGCTTGTATGGGGACTCCTACAATGAGCAGTTCTTC.

The rearrangement uses TRBV7-2 and TRBJ2-7; tentatively, D is TRBD2 (7 bases). Germline loops: CDR1 SGHTA, CDR2 FQGNSA. V shed 1 base and J shed 0 bases, with 13 bases lying between them. This CDR3 has 16 residues. As DNA, the CDR3 is TGTGCCAGCAGCTTAGAAGGGGGGGTCCTCTCCTACGAGCAGTACTTC. Protein sequence: CASSLEGGVLSYEQYF. Together with reference TRBV7-2 and TRBJ2-7, the CDR3 gives the full variable domain: GAGVSQSPSNKVTEKGKDVELRCDPISGHTALYWYRQSLGQGLEFLIYFQGNSAPDKSGLPSDRFSAERTGGSVSTLTIQRTQQEDSAVYLCASSLEGGVLSYEQYFGPGTRLTVT.

CDR3 bases: TGCGCCAGCTGGGGTGTGGACATTGAGCAGTTCTTC. It encodes CASWGVDIEQFF. This chain links TRBV5-1 with TRBJ2-1; D might be TRBD1 (5 bases). CDR3 length equals 12 residues. The ends were cut back, 7 bases at V and 9 bases at J, with 14 bases in the middle. Germline-derived CDR1 and CDR2 are SGHRS and YFSETQ. The whole variable domain, filled in from reference TRBV5-1 and TRBJ2-1, reads KAGVTQTPRYLIKTRGQQVTLSCSPISGHRSVSWYQQTPGQGLQFLFEYFSETQRNKGNFPGRFSGRQFSNSRSEMNVSTLELGDSALYLCASWGVDIEQFFGPGTRLTVL.

Remarks on this clonotype: One end of the junction does not line up with germline, which may come from a read error. This CDR3 reads CASNLVASGFNEQFF. The CDR3 DNA reads TGCGCCAGCAACTTGGTAGCTAGCGGGTTCAATGAGCAGTTCTTC. V gene TRBV5-1 combines with J gene TRBJ2-1; 8 nucleotides agree with TRBD2. The length of the CDR3 is 15 residues. The germline CDR1 and CDR2 sequences are SGHRS and YFSETQ.

This chain joins TRBV15 and TRBJ2-7; 13 bases are a match to TRBD2. The CDR3 runs 17 residues. Germline V gene sequence: CDR1 LNHNV, CDR2 YYDKDF (reference sequence). V dropped 0 bases and J dropped 3; count of bases not matched to a gene: 5. CDR3 DNA sequence: TGTGCCACCAGCAGAGACCCGGGACTAGCGGGACTCTACGAGCAGTACTTC. Its translation: CATSRDPGLAGLYEQYF.

The rearrangement joins TRBV5-1 to TRBJ2-7, with D perhaps matching TRBD1 or TRBD2 (5 bases each). The length of the CDR3 is 16 residues. Germline values: CDR1 SGHRS, CDR2 YFSETQ. V dropped 0 bases and J dropped 6 bases, with 19 bases sitting between them. The CDR3 DNA reads TGCGCCAGCAGCTTGGCACCGGGGCCAGACGGGCGCGAGCAGTACTTC. This gives the protein CASSLAPGPDGREQYF.

In DNA form, the CDR3 reads TGTGCCAGCAGCCAAAGGACCTTGAACACTGAAGCTTTCTTT. This codes for CASSQRTLNTEAFF. The chain combines TRBV3-1 with TRBJ1-1; D uncertain. The length of the CDR3 is 14 residues. V was clipped by 2 bases and J by 0 bases, with 7 bases between them. CDR1 is LGHDT and CDR2 is YNNKEL in the germline V gene (reference sequence).

This clonotype was recorded at least ten times. V is TRBV10-2 and J is TRBJ2-5, with 8 positions matching TRBD2. This CDR3 has 15 residues. In germline, CDR1 is WSHSY, CDR2 SAAADI. J was trimmed by 2 bases and V by 2 bases; bases with no gene match: 4. The CDR3: CASSEPGGKQETQYF. DNA of the CDR3: TGCGCCAGCAGTGAGCCGGGGGGGAAACAAGAGACCCAGTACTTC.

The chain is built from TRBV13 and TRBJ1-4, with D tentatively TRBD1 (6 bases). Germline-derived CDR1 and CDR2 are PRHDT and FYEKMQ (reference sequence). The CDR3 runs to 14 residues. Trimming cost V 6 bases and J 4 bases, with 12 bases left between them. The CDR3 nucleotides are TGTGCCAGCAGAAAAGGGGGAAGTAATGAAAAACTGTTTTTT. Residues: CASRKGGSNEKLFF.

This chain uses TRBV18 with TRBJ2-1, with 12 bases that match TRBD2. V lost 0 bases to trimming and J lost 6 bases; unmatched junction nucleotides: 15. Germline-derived CDR1 and CDR2 are KGHSH and LQKENI. CDR3 length equals 20 residues. The CDR3 DNA is TGTGCCAGCTCACCACCGTGGGCTAGCGGGAGGGCGCAGGTCCTCAATGAGCAGTTCTTC. Its translation: CASSPPWASGRAQVLNEQFF.

The chain couples TRBV7-6 to TRBJ2-3; 7 nucleotides match TRBD2. V was pared by 3 bases and J by 6 bases, with 6 bases of the junction left unmatched. This CDR3 region has 14 residues. Per the germline V gene, CDR1 is SGHVS and CDR2 is FNYEAQ. The CDR3 DNA is TGTGCCAGCAGCTTCGGACTAGTTCGCGATACGCAGTATTTT. This sequence encodes CASSFGLVRDTQYF.

The chain links TRBV2 to TRBJ2-3, with TRBD2 identical over 7 bases. This CDR3 is 14 amino acids long. V shed 7 bases and J 6 bases; nucleotides not matched to a gene: 10. CDR1 SNHLY and CDR2 FYNNEI come from the germline V gene. CDR3 in DNA: TGTGCCAGCACGGGCGGGACCGGGGGGGATACGCAGTATTTT. Translation: CASTGGTGGDTQYF.

This chain uses TRBV27 with TRBJ2-7; D is tentatively TRBD1 or TRBD2 (5 bases each). The germline CDR1 and CDR2 sequences are MNHEY and SMNVEV (reference sequence). V lost 6 bases to trimming and J lost 4 bases, with 10 bases between them. The CDR3 spans 12 residues. This CDR3 is CASRGVGYEQYF. CDR3 sequence (DNA): TGTGCCAGCAGGGGGGTGGGATACGAGCAGTACTTC.

The J gene is TRBJ2-6, the V gene TRBV18; D perhaps matches TRBD1 (6 bases). Trimming left V 5 bases short and J 1 base short, with 15 bases between. The CDR3 contains 17 residues. Germline CDR1 reads KGHSH; CDR2 reads LQKENI. The CDR3 DNA reads as TGTGCCAGCTCATCGTTGATACAGGGATCTGGGGCCAACGTCCTGACTTTC. It is translated as CASSSLIQGSGANVLTF.